Presented here are 10 T cell receptor beta chains from one specimen sequenced in a study of T cells in Graves' hyperthyroidism and ophthalmopathy. Researchers amplified the TCR beta CDR3 regions from RNA transcripts. RT-PCR in the first round (using the HTBI primer set) targeted the TCR CDR3. TCRdb re-called the multiplex PCR reads through MiXCR, storing one row per CDR3 protein. This sample has some 770,000 distinct CDR3 sequences, with over 15% found just once. Sample: blood. The receptors here all came from a young man with Graves' hyperthyroidism.

The chain carries TRBV27 and TRBJ2-1; no reliable D call. Germline values: CDR1 MNHEY, CDR2 SMNVEV (reference sequence). The ends were cut back, 6 bases at V and 0 bases at J, with 12 bases in the middle. The CDR3 covers 15 residues. The CDR3 DNA is TGTGCCAGCAGCCGCGGCGTCAGCTCCTACAATGAGCAGTTCTTC. This translates into CASSRGVSSYNEQFF.

The chain links TRBV20-1 to TRBJ2-2, with 16 positions matching TRBD2. V lost 3 bases, J lost 1 base, and 2 bases stayed unmatched. Germline V lookup: CDR1 DFQATT, CDR2 SNEGSKA (reference sequence). CDR3 length equals 17 residues. CDR3 DNA sequence: TGCAGTGCTAGGGGACTAGCGGGAGGGCTGAACACCGGGGAGCTGTTTTTT. It translates to CSARGLAGGLNTGELFF.

The V call is TRBV10-3, the J call TRBJ2-7, with 8 bases aligning to TRBD2. The V and J ends lost 0 bases and 4 bases, in that order; junction bases with no gene match: 8. Germline CDR1 and CDR2: ENHRY and SYGVKD. This CDR3 is built from 16 residues. The CDR3 region has the DNA TGTGCCATCAGTGAGTCCCAACTAGCGGCTATATACGAGCAGTACTTC. Translating it yields CAISESQLAAIYEQYF.

This clonotype occurred a few times. J is TRBJ2-3 and V is TRBV4-3; the D is unclear. This CDR3 is 14 amino acids long. Trimming removed 0 bases at V and 2 bases at J, with 6 bases between. Germline CDR1 and CDR2: LGHNA and YSLEER. The CDR3: CASSQDPNTDTQYF. The CDR3 nucleotides read TGCGCCAGCAGCCAAGATCCGAACACAGATACGCAGTATTTT.

V is TRBV7-2 and J is TRBJ2-2; tentative D call: TRBD2 (6 bases). The CDR3 has 17 amino acids. The V gene lost 1 base and the J gene lost 3 bases, with 15 bases spanning the gap. Per germline, CDR1 SGHTA and CDR2 FQGNSA. Here the CDR3 reads CASSLGLTSLDTGELFF. The CDR3 nucleotides read TGTGCCAGCAGCTTAGGGTTAACTAGCCTTGACACCGGGGAGCTGTTTTTT.

This clonotype was seen at least ten times. The chain joins TRBV12-3 or TRBV12-4 to TRBJ1-4, with D perhaps TRBD1 (6 bases). The V end lost 1 base, the J end lost 5 bases, and 11 bases lay between the germline ends. The CDR3 covers 15 residues. DNA for the CDR3: TGTGCCAGCAGTTTAGACACAGGGTACAATGAAAAACTGTTTTTT. Translated: CASSLDTGYNEKLFF.

In this sample, this clonotype turned up a few times. The rearrangement joins TRBV20-1 to TRBJ2-5; 11 nucleotides line up with TRBD2. The germline V gene has CDR1 DFQATT and CDR2 SNEGSKA (reference sequence). Trimming cost V 6 bases and J 3 bases; bases outside gene matches: 9. The CDR3 consists of 15 residues. The CDR3 sequence: CSANGLAGREETQYF. In DNA, the CDR3 is TGCAGTGCGAACGGACTAGCGGGCCGAGAAGAGACCCAGTACTTC.

The chain employs TRBV20-1 and TRBJ2-1, with 13 bases fitting TRBD2. The CDR3 length is 15 residues. Germline V lookup: CDR1 DFQATT, CDR2 SNEGSKA (reference sequence). The trim removed 7 bases at V and 10 bases at J, leaving 13 bases unmatched. This chain's CDR3 is CSGEAGTSGNREQFF. CDR3 coding DNA: TGCAGTGGGGAAGCCGGGACTAGCGGGAATAGAGAGCAGTTCTTC.

This clonotype was seen only a few times. V is TRBV12-3 or TRBV12-4 and J is TRBJ1-1; tentative D call: TRBD1 (5 bases). The CDR3 runs 13 residues. Trimming stripped 4 bases from V and 4 bases from J, with 10 bases between. Written as DNA, the CDR3 is TGTGCCAGCAGTTGGGGGAGGAGCACTGAAGCTTTCTTT. Translating gives CASSWGRSTEAFF.

This clonotype was found many times. This chain links TRBV30 with TRBJ1-1; D may be TRBD1 (5 bases). Per the germline V gene, CDR1 is GTSNPN and CDR2 is SVGIG (reference sequence). The ends were cut back, 5 bases at V and 3 bases at J, with 10 bases in the middle. The CDR3 contains 12 residues. The CDR3 loop is CAWGRQYTEAFF. CDR3 nucleotide sequence: TGTGCCTGGGGTCGACAGTACACTGAAGCTTTCTTT.